This record looks at one TCR beta chain sequence and its context. Its antigen remains unknown. These data are taken from a study of blood T cells in healthy people across ages. Overall study context: In model experiments, template switching was able to capture about one barcoded beta molecule for every two T cells that were present.

Overall study findings and caveats: The CMV status of each donor remained undetermined, and this could have confounded shifts in expanded clonotypes. Diversity estimated from one million T cells was considered an underestimate.

This CDR3 region has 13 residues. The germline V and J ends were trimmed by 6 bases and 6 bases, with 12 bases remaining between them. Primed by a sample-barcoded 5' primer and a J-beta primer mix, a second PCR proceeded for 7 to 11 cycles. TCRdb passed the 5' RACE reads through MiXCR, listing each CDR3 protein once. The table has around 2 million distinct CDR3 sequences, about 39% seen once. This chain links TRBV12-3 or TRBV12-4 with TRBJ2-1, with D unclear. The clonotype originates from a human donor in good health. The material sequenced was blood. This CDR3 reads CASRTLGLNEQFF. Written as DNA, the CDR3 is TGTGCCAGCAGGACCCTTGGCCTCAATGAGCAGTTCTTC.